Shown below are 3 T cell receptor beta chains from a single sample sequenced in a study of control samples from healthy donors and cancer patients. Assay used: immunoSEQ multiplex PCR; TCRdb lists only in-frame clones, some missing. This sample carries just under 60,000 clones, about 92% of them seen once, and the ten largest clones take 1.5% to 2%. Input material: PBMCs. These receptors came from a man between 40 and 49 years old with colorectal cancer.

The rearrangement joins TRBV5-4 to TRBJ2-3, with D perhaps TRBD1 (5 bases). The CDR3 covers 16 residues. The V and J ends lost 0 bases and 8 bases respectively, with 19 bases between them. From germline, CDR1 is SGHNT and CDR2 YYREEE (reference sequence). CDR3 nucleotide sequence: TGTGCCAGCAGCTTGGGGACCAAGGGGCGTGATGTTACGCAGTATTTT. Translating it yields CASSLGTKGRDVTQYF.

CDR3 in amino acids: CASSYGTGDQPQHF. For the CDR3, the DNA is TGTGCCAGCAGCTATGGGACAGGGGATCAGCCCCAGCATTTT. The chain uses TRBV6-6 and TRBJ1-5; TRBD1 aligns across 10 bases. This CDR3 spans 14 amino acids. V lost 6 bases to trimming and J lost 5 bases; unmatched junction nucleotides: 4. The V gene's germline CDR1 is MNHNY and CDR2 SVGAGI (reference sequence).

The rearrangement joins TRBV5-4 to TRBJ2-6; D unclear. The germline gives CDR1 SGHNT, CDR2 YYREEE (reference sequence). The CDR3 totals 14 residues. Trimming cost V 2 bases and J 0 bases, with 3 bases left between them. CDR3 DNA: TGTGCCAGCAGCTTCAGCTCTGGGGCCAACGTCCTGACTTTC. As protein: CASSFSSGANVLTF.